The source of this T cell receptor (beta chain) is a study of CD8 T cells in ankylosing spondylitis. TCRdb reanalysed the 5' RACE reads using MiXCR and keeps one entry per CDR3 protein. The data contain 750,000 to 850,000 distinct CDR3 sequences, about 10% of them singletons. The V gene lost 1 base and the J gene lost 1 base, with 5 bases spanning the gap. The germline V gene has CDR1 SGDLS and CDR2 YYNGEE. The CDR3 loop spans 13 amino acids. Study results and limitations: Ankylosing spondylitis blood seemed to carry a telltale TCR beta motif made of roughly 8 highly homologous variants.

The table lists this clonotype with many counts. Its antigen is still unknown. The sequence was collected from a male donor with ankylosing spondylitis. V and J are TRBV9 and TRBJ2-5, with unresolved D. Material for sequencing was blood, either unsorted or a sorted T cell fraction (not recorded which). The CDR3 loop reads CASSVTIQETQYF. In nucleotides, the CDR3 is TGTGCCAGCAGCGTAACTATCCAAGAGACCCAGTACTTC.